The sequence of this TCR beta chain was determined in a study of radiotherapy plus CTLA-4 blockade in lung cancer. Only in-frame clones appear in the TCRdb table, and some are missing; sequencing was by immunoSEQ multiplex PCR. The repertoire has fewer than 95,000 clones, about four fifths of them found once; the top ten carry around 0.78%. CDR1 and CDR2 (germline): GTSNPN, SVGIG (reference sequence). This CDR3 contains 13 residues. V lost 3 bases and J lost 0, with 5 bases in between. This TCR came from a human donor with non-small cell lung cancer who had stable disease on radiotherapy plus ipilimumab. Sequencing was performed on peripheral blood, taken from a patient treated with radiotherapy plus ipilimumab. V and J are TRBV30 and TRBJ1-4; D unclear. The CDR3 DNA follows: TGTGCCTGGAGACCCGCAACTAATGAAAAACTGTTTTTT. Translation: CAWRPATNEKLFF.